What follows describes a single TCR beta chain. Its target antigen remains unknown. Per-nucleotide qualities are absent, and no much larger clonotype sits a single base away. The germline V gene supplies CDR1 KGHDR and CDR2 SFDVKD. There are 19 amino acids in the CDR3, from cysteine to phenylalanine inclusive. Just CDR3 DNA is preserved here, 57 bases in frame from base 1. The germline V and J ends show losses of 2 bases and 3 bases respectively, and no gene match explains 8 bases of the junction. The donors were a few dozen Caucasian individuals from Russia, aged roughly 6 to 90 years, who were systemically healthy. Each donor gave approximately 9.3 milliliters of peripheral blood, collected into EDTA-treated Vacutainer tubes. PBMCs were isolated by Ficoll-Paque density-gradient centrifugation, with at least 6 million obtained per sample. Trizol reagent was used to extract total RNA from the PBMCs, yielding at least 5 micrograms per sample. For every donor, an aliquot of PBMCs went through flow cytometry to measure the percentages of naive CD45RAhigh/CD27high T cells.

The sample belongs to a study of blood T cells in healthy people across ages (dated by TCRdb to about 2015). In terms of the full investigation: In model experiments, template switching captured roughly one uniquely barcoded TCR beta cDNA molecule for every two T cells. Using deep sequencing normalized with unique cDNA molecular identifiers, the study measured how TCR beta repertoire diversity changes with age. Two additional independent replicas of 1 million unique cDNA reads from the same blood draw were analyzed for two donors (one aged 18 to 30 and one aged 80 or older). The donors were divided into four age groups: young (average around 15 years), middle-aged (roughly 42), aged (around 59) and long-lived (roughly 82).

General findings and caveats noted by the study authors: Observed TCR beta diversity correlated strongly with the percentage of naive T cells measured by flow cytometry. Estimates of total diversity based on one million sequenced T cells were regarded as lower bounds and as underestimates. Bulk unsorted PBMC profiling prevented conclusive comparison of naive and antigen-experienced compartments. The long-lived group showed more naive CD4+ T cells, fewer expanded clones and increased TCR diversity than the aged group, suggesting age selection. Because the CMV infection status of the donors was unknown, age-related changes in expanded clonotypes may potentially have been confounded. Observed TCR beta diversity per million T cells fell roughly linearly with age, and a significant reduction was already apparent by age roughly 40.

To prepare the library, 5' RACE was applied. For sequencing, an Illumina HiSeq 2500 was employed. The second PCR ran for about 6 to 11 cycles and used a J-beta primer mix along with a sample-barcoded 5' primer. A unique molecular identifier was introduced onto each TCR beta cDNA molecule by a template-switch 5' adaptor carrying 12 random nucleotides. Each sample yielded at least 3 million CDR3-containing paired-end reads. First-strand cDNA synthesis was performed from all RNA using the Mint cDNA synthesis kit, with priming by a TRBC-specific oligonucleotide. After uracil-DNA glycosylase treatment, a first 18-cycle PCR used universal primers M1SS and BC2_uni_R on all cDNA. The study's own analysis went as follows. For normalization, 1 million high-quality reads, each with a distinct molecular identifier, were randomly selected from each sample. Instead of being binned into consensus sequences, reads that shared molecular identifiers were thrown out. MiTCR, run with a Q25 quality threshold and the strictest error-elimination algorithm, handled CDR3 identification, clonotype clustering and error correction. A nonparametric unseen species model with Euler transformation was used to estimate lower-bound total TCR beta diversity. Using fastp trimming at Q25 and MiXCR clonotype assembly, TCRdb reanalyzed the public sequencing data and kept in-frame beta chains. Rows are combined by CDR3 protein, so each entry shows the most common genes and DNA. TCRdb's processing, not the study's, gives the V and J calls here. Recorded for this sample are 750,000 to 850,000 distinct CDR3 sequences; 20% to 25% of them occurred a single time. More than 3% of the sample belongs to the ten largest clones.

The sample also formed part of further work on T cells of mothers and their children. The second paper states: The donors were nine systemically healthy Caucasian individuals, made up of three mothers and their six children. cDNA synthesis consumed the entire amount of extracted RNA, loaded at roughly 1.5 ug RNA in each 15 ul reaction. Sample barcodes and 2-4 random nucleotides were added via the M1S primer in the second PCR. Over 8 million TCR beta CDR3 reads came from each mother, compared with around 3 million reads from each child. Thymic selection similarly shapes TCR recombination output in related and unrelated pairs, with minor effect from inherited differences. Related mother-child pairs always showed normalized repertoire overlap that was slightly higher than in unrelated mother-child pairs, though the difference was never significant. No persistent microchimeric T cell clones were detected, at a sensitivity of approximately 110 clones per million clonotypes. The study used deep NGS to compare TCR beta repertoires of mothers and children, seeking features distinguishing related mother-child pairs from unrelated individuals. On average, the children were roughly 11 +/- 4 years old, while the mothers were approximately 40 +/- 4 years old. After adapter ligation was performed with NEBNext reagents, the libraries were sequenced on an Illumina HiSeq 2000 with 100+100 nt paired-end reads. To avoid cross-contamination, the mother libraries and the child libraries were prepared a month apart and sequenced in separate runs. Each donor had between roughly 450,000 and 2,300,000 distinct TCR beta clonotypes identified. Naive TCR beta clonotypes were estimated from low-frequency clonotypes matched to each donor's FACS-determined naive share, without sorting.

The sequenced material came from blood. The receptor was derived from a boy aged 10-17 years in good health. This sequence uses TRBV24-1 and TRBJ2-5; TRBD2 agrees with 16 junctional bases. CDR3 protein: CATSDSGTSGGAGKETQYF. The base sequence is TGTGCCACCAGTGATTCCGGGACTAGCGGGGGGGCGGGCAAAGAGACCCAGTACTTC.